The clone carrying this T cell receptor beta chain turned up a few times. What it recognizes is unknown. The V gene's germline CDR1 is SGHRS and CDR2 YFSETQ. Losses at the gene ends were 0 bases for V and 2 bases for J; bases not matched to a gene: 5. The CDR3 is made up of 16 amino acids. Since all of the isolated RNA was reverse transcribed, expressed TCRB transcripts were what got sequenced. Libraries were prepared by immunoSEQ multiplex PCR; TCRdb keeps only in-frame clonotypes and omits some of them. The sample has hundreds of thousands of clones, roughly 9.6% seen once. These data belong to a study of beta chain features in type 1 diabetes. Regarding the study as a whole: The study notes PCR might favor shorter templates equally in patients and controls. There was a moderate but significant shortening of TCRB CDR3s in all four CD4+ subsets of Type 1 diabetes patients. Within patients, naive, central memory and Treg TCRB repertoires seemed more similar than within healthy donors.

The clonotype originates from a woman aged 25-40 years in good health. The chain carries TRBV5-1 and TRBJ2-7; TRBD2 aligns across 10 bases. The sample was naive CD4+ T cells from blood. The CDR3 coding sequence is TGCGCCAGCAGCTTGGCGGCAGCGGGAGGGCCCTACGAGCAGTACTTC. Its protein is CASSLAAAGGPYEQYF.